Following are 9 T cell receptor beta chains from one sample sequenced in a study of blood T cell repertoires in COVID-19. The table came from immunoSEQ multiplex PCR; TCRdb's copy has only in-frame clones and leaves some out. This sample has about 76,000 clones, with more than 75% found just once. The sample taken for sequencing was peripheral blood. All receptors come from a human donor in a cohort sampled during active COVID-19.

In its sample, this clone was seen a few times. V and J are TRBV6-5 and TRBJ2-2, with a weak D call TRBD1 (5 bases). The CDR3 is made up of 16 amino acids. CDR1 is MNHEY and CDR2 is SVGAGI in the germline V gene. Trimming cost V 2 bases and J 5 bases, with 15 bases left between them. The CDR3 loop reads CASSYTGHSFTGELFF. The CDR3 coding sequence is TGTGCCAGCAGTTACACCGGACATTCTTTTACCGGGGAGCTGTTTTTT.

The chain employs TRBV19 and TRBJ1-1, with 8 bases fitting TRBD1. Trimming removed 4 bases from V and 1 base from J; junction bases left unmatched: 8. The CDR3 covers 16 residues. The germline V gene has CDR1 LNHDA and CDR2 SQIVND (reference sequence). CDR3: CASSSQRRGRNTEAFF. The CDR3, as DNA: TGTGCCAGTAGTAGCCAGCGCAGGGGGCGGAACACTGAAGCTTTCTTT.

The chain recombines TRBV12-3 or TRBV12-4 with TRBJ2-3; D call uncertain. The CDR3 loop spans 13 amino acids. The V end was cut by 4 bases, the J end by 4 bases, with 9 bases between. CDR3 loop: CASSSSRADTQYF. In DNA form, the CDR3 reads TGTGCCAGCAGTTCCTCTAGAGCAGATACGCAGTATTTT.

This clone is a singleton in its sample. J is TRBJ2-3 and V is TRBV14; D perhaps matches TRBD1 (6 bases). The CDR3 extends over 18 amino acids. Germline values: CDR1 SGHDN, CDR2 FVKESK. The ends were cut back, 5 bases at V and 1 base at J, with 22 bases in the middle. Written as DNA, the CDR3 is TGTGCCAGCAGCGCGCGGTTCACAGGGAGTATCGGCACAGATACGCAGTATTTT. Its translation: CASSARFTGSIGTDTQYF. Combining the CDR3 with reference TRBV14 and TRBJ2-3 gives the whole variable domain EAGVTQFPSHSVIEKGQTVTLRCDPISGHDNLYWYRRVMGKEIKFLLHFVKESKQDESGMPNNRFLAERTGGTYSTLKVQPAELEDSGVYFCASSARFTGSIGTDTQYFGPGTRLTVL.

The chain carries TRBV18 and TRBJ2-7, with TRBD1 as a possible D gene (5 bases). The CDR3 covers 14 residues. The germline gives CDR1 KGHSH, CDR2 LQKENI. V lost 5 bases to trimming and J lost 2 bases, with 13 bases between them. The CDR3 DNA sequence: TGTGCCAGCTCAGGTCAGGGTAGGGCCTACGAGCAGTACTTC. It specifies CASSGQGRAYEQYF.

This clone was observed once. The J gene is TRBJ1-2, the V gene TRBV2; D not certain. Germline values: CDR1 SNHLY, CDR2 FYNNEI. This CDR3 contains 12 residues. The V gene lost 4 bases and the J gene lost 4 bases, with 7 bases spanning the gap. CDR3 sequence reads: CASSGHPYGYTF. In DNA, the CDR3 is TGTGCCAGCAGTGGTCATCCCTATGGCTACACCTTC.

This chain links TRBV29-1 with TRBJ1-1; D unclear. Trimming cost V 4 bases and J 6 bases, with 15 bases left between them. The CDR3 sequence is 13 residues long. Germline loops: CDR1 SQVTM, CDR2 ANQGSEA. CDR3 bases: TGCAGCGTTGTCACCAACTTCGGTTCTGAAGCTTTCTTT. This gives the protein CSVVTNFGSEAFF.

The V and J genes are TRBV13 and TRBJ2-1; 10 nucleotides agree with TRBD2. The CDR3 consists of 17 residues. J lost 4 bases, V lost 5 bases, and 11 bases had no gene match. Germline assignment: CDR1 PRHDT and CDR2 FYEKMQ (reference sequence). The DNA of the CDR3 is TGTGCCAGCAGCCTTAGCGGGGGGCCCCTCCTATACAATGAGCAGTTCTTC. Its translation: CASSLSGGPLLYNEQFF. Filled out from reference TRBV13 and TRBJ2-1, the complete variable domain reads AAGVIQSPRHLIKEKRETATLKCYPIPRHDTVYWYQQGPGQDPQFLISFYEKMQSDKGSIPDRFSAQQFSDYHSELNMSSLELGDSALYFCASSLSGGPLLYNEQFFGPGTRLTVL.

The chain has TRBV5-5 and TRBJ1-1; no definite D call. This CDR3 comprises 13 residues. The V and J ends lost 1 base and 6 bases respectively, with 10 bases between them. Germline V lookup: CDR1 SGHKS, CDR2 YYEKEE (reference sequence). The CDR3 here is CASSLFAGPEAFF. CDR3 nucleotide sequence: TGTGCCAGCAGCTTGTTCGCCGGTCCTGAAGCTTTCTTT.